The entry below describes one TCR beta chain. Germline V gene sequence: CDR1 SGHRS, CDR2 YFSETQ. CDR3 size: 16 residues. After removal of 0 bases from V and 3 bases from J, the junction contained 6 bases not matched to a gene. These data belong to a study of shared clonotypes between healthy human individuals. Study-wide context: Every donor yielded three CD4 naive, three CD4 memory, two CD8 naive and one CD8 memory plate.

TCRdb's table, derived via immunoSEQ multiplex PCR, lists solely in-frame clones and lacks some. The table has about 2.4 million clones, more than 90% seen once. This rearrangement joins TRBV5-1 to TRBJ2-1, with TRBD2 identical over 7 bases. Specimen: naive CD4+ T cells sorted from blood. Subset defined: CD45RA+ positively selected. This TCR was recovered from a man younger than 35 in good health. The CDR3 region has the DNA TGCGCCAGCAGCTTGGATGCGGGGGTGAACTACAATGAGCAGTTCTTC. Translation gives CASSLDAGVNYNEQFF.